Presented here are 8 T cell receptor beta chains from one specimen sequenced in a study of blood T cell repertoires in COVID-19. Only in-frame clones appear in the TCRdb table, and some are missing; sequencing was by immunoSEQ multiplex PCR. The data show a few hundred thousand clones, 84% seen once. The material sequenced was PBMCs or T cells enriched from blood (not recorded which). The receptors were sampled from a man aged 50 or older who had recovered from COVID-19.

CDR3 region: CASSRTTSKETQYF. DNA for the CDR3: TGTGCCAGCAGTCGCACGACATCTAAGGAGACCCAGTACTTC. This rearrangement joins TRBV7-2 to TRBJ2-5, with unresolved D. This CDR3 is built from 14 residues. Germline loops: CDR1 SGHTA, CDR2 FQGNSA. Trimming removed 6 bases from V and 5 bases from J, with 16 bases in between. The full variable domain, its missing parts supplied by reference TRBV7-2 and TRBJ2-5, is GAGVSQSPSNKVTEKGKDVELRCDPISGHTALYWYRQSLGQGLEFLIYFQGNSAPDKSGLPSDRFSAERTGGSVSTLTIQRTQQEDSAVYLCASSRTTSKETQYFGPGTRLLVL.

The chain recombines TRBV19 with TRBJ1-5, with 7 bases fitting TRBD1. The CDR3 consists of 15 residues. Germline-derived CDR1 and CDR2 are LNHDA and SQIVND (reference sequence). The V and J ends lost 1 base and 8 bases, in that order; junction bases with no gene match: 8. This CDR3 is CASSIAPGGLEPQHF. Written as DNA, the CDR3 is TGTGCCAGTAGTATAGCCCCAGGGGGTTTGGAGCCCCAGCATTTT.

The rearrangement links TRBV7-2 to TRBJ1-3, with D unclear. The CDR3 sequence is 15 residues long. Germline lookup yields CDR1 SGHTA and CDR2 FQGNSA. The V end was cut by 3 bases, the J end by 0 bases, with 9 bases between. The CDR3 reads CASSFGGNSGNTIYF. In DNA, the CDR3 is TGTGCCAGCAGCTTCGGCGGAAACTCTGGAAACACCATATATTTT.

This chain joins TRBV7-3 and TRBJ2-1; possible D gene TRBD1, 6 bases. In germline, CDR1 is SGHTA, CDR2 FQGTGA. Trimming took off 5 bases at V and 6 bases at J, with 8 bases between the two ends. CDR3 length: 12 residues. The CDR3 DNA reads TGTGCCAGCAGCCCAGGGGCCAATGAGCAGTTCTTC. It specifies CASSPGANEQFF.

This clone has only a few counts. The chain couples TRBV5-1 to TRBJ1-6; D gene ambiguous. Trimming removed 0 bases at V and 1 base at J, with 2 bases between. Germline CDR1 and CDR2: SGHRS and YFSETQ. The length of the CDR3 is 14 residues. The CDR3 spells CASSLASYNSPLHF. DNA of the CDR3: TGCGCCAGCAGCTTGGCATCCTATAATTCACCCCTCCACTTT. Together with reference TRBV5-1 and TRBJ1-6, the CDR3 gives the full variable domain: KAGVTQTPRYLIKTRGQQVTLSCSPISGHRSVSWYQQTPGQGLQFLFEYFSETQRNKGNFPGRFSGRQFSNSRSEMNVSTLELGDSALYLCASSLASYNSPLHFGNGTRLTVT.

This chain uses TRBV12-3 or TRBV12-4 with TRBJ1-2; TRBD1 matches at 8 bases. V lost 1 base and J lost 6; bases outside the gene matches: 1. The CDR3 runs 13 residues. CDR3 region: CASSLGTGHGYTF. CDR3 nucleotide sequence: TGTGCCAGCAGTTTAGGGACAGGGCATGGCTACACCTTC.

The V call is TRBV14, the J call TRBJ1-1, with D hard to call. The germline V and J ends were trimmed by 0 bases and 4 bases, with 15 bases remaining between them. Germline loops: CDR1 SGHDN, CDR2 FVKESK. This CDR3 comprises 16 residues. CDR3 sequence (DNA): TGTGCCAGCAGCCAAGATCTAAGGAGATTGGGCACTGAAGCTTTCTTT. Protein: CASSQDLRRLGTEAFF. Supplemented by reference TRBV14 and TRBJ1-1, the full variable domain reads EAGVTQFPSHSVIEKGQTVTLRCDPISGHDNLYWYRRVMGKEIKFLLHFVKESKQDESGMPNNRFLAERTGGTYSTLKVQPAELEDSGVYFCASSQDLRRLGTEAFFGQGTRLTVV.

This sequence joins TRBV3-1 (or the pseudogene TRBV3-2) and TRBJ2-2; perhaps TRBD2 as D (5 bases). The CDR3 is made up of 18 amino acids. V lost 4 bases and J 5 bases, leaving 23 bases between the germline ends. From germline, CDR1 is LGHDT and CDR2 YNNKEL (reference sequence). The CDR3 spells CASSRLEGDWLGTGELFF. In nucleotides, the CDR3 is TGTGCCAGCAGCCGACTCGAGGGTGACTGGTTAGGGACCGGGGAGCTGTTTTTT.